The entry that follows covers one TCR delta chain sequence. The data were taken from a study of gamma-delta chains in newborns, infants, children. Study details: Innate gammadelta T cells reportedly expand polyclonally right after birth, driven by microbial exposure, per the title.

TCRdb re-called the reads using CATT. The sample consists of thousands of delta-chain clones, 10% to 12% of them appearing once. Germline V gene data show CDR1 as GEAIGNYY and CDR2 as EKD. The CDR3 loop spans 17 amino acids. J lost 2 bases, V lost 3 bases, and 12 bases had no gene match. Sequencing was performed on blood. V usage is TRDV2 and J usage is TRDJ1, with 9 bases identical to TRDD3. TCRdb carries no J gene annotation; the J gene was assigned here by matching the DNA with germline. The TCR originated in a child who was a newborn, infant or young child, either healthy, febrile or measles-vaccinated (not recorded which). CDR3 coding DNA: TGTGCCTGTGACCCCAGTGTAGGGGGATACAGGACCGATAAACTCATCTTT. It specifies CACDPSVGGYRTDKLIF.